The rows below give T cell receptor beta chains drawn from one sample of a study of blood T cell repertoires in COVID-19. Some clones are missing from TCRdb's copy, which holds only in-frame ones; the method was immunoSEQ multiplex PCR. Among around 100,000 clones listed, 75% to 90% were seen once. The sample taken for sequencing was peripheral blood. The receptor source for this set is a man aged 70 or older with acute or convalescent COVID-19. The CDR3 runs from the conserved cysteine through the conserved F or W. The D gene is left open where the match is weak. Size is omitted from some rows. Given values are once, few, many or a class for expanded clones.

>TRBV29-1|TRBJ2-3|TRBD2|17|.
CSPVVVSGRAETDTQYF
TGCAGCCCCGTTGTAGTAAGCGGGAGGGCCGAAACAGATACGCAGTATTTT
>TRBV28|TRBJ1-1|.|15|.
CASSRTGGLGTEAFF
TGTGCCAGCAGTCGCACCGGGGGGTTGGGTACTGAAGCTTTCTTT
>TRBV7-2|TRBJ1-5|TRBD1|14|once
CASSSNRGTQPQHF
TGTGCCAGCAGCTCAAACAGGGGAACTCAGCCCCAGCATTTT
>TRBV15|TRBJ1-2|.|13|.
CATSNQGRDGYTF
TGTGCCACCAGCAATCAGGGGCGGGATGGCTACACCTTC
>TRBV19|TRBJ1-1|.|12|.
CASTWTRGEAFF
TGTGCCAGTACCTGGACCAGGGGTGAAGCTTTCTTT
>TRBV23-1|TRBJ1-5|.|15|.
CASSQSSGKGQPQHF
TGCGCCAGCAGTCAATCGTCAGGGAAGGGTCAGCCCCAGCATTTT
>TRBV28|TRBJ2-1|.|18|.
CASSFGGAGVGSYNEQFF
TGTGCCAGCAGTTTCGGGGGCGCGGGGGTAGGCTCCTACAATGAGCAGTTCTTC
>TRBV19|TRBJ2-5|.|13|.
CASRFAGAETQYF
TGTGCCAGTAGGTTCGCAGGGGCGGAGACCCAGTACTTC
>TRBV11-2|TRBJ1-6|TRBD1|16|few
CASSLVGDRENSPLHF
TGTGCCAGCAGCTTAGTGGGGGACAGAGAGAATTCACCCCTCCACTTT
>TRBV9|TRBJ2-6|.|17|.
CASSVGLGDSGANVLTF
TGTGCCAGCAGCGTAGGCTTAGGGGACTCTGGGGCCAACGTCCTGACTTTC
>TRBV5-1|TRBJ1-6|.|15|.
CASSQQGSYNSPLHF
TGCGCCAGCAGCCAACAGGGTTCCTATAATTCACCCCTCCACTTT
>TRBV6-1|TRBJ1-1|.|14|few
CASSESRGSTEAFF
TGTGCCAGCAGTGAATCACGGGGATCCACTGAAGCTTTCTTT
>TRBV7-9|TRBJ1-1|TRBD1|14|.
CASSPQGANTEAFF
TGTGCCAGCAGCCCACAGGGGGCGAACACTGAAGCTTTCTTT
>TRBV7-9|TRBJ2-7|.|13|.
CASSSLNFGEQYF
TGTGCCAGCAGCTCCCTCAACTTCGGCGAGCAGTACTTC
>TRBV3-1/TRBV3-2|TRBJ2-4|TRBD1|16|.
CASSQGPGTEKNIQYF
TGTGCCAGCAGCCAAGGTCCCGGGACAGAAAAAAACATTCAGTACTTC
>TRBV28|TRBJ1-2|.|16|once
CASSKIDRIGNYGYTF
TGTGCCAGCAGCAAGATCGACAGGATAGGGAACTATGGCTACACCTTC
>TRBV6-5|TRBJ1-2|.|15|.
CASRIRGTNLGGYTF
TGTGCCAGCAGGATCAGGGGAACAAACTTAGGTGGCTACACCTTC
>TRBV10-3|TRBJ1-1|.|13|.
CAINPGASGEAFF
TGTGCCATCAATCCAGGGGCCTCAGGTGAAGCTTTCTTT
>TRBV9|TRBJ2-3|TRBD2|15|.
CASSVRRRETDTQYF
TGTGCCAGCAGCGTAAGGAGGCGGGAGACAGATACGCAGTATTTT
>TRBV29-1|TRBJ1-1|TRBD1|13|.
CSVERDRATEAFF
TGCAGCGTTGAAAGGGACAGGGCCACTGAAGCTTTCTTT
>TRBV9|TRBJ2-5|TRBD1|16|.
CASSTGTGAPQETQYF
TGTGCCAGCAGCACCGGGACAGGGGCTCCACAAGAGACCCAGTACTTC
>TRBV19|TRBJ2-7|.|15|.
CASSIRGESSYEQYF
TGTGCCAGTAGTATCCGCGGGGAGAGCTCCTACGAGCAGTACTTC
>TRBV6-5|TRBJ1-2|TRBD1|12|.
CASSRTGGGYTF
TGTGCCAGCAGTCGTACAGGGGGCGGCTACACCTTC
>TRBV5-1|TRBJ2-5|TRBD2|16|once
CASRGLAGAKQETQYF
TGCGCCAGCCGGGGACTAGCGGGAGCAAAGCAAGAGACCCAGTACTTC
>TRBV7-3|TRBJ2-2|TRBD1|15|.
CASSSSGQGPGELFF
TGTGCCAGCAGCTCGTCGGGACAGGGTCCCGGGGAGCTGTTTTTT
>TRBV28|TRBJ2-7|TRBD1|15|.
CASSWGDRFPYEQYF
TGTGCCAGCAGTTGGGGGGACAGGTTCCCATACGAGCAGTACTTC
>TRBV30|TRBJ1-1|TRBD1|16|.
CAWSLTLPRGPTEAFF
TGTGCCTGGAGTTTAACTCTTCCCAGGGGGCCTACTGAAGCTTTCTTT
>TRBV10-2|TRBJ2-1|.|14|.
CASTDRGGRNEQFF
TGCGCCAGCACGGATCGCGGGGGCCGGAATGAGCAGTTCTTC
>TRBV19|TRBJ2-1|.|13|.
CASSIGPEVEQFF
TGTGCCAGTAGTATAGGTCCTGAGGTTGAGCAGTTCTTC
>TRBV10-2|TRBJ2-7|.|13|.
CASQLDSSDEQYF
TGCGCCAGCCAATTAGACAGTTCCGACGAGCAGTACTTC
>TRBV10-1|TRBJ2-2|TRBD2|17|.
CASSPLGGEGRIGELFF
TGCGCCAGCAGCCCACTTGGAGGGGAGGGCCGTATCGGGGAGCTGTTTTTT
>TRBV7-2|TRBJ2-1|.|14|.
CASRPGHLNNEQFF
TGTGCCAGCAGGCCGGGACACCTGAACAATGAGCAGTTCTTC
>TRBV19|TRBJ2-1|.|13|once
CASSIGVYNEQFF
TGTGCCAGTAGTATCGGGGTTTACAATGAGCAGTTCTTC